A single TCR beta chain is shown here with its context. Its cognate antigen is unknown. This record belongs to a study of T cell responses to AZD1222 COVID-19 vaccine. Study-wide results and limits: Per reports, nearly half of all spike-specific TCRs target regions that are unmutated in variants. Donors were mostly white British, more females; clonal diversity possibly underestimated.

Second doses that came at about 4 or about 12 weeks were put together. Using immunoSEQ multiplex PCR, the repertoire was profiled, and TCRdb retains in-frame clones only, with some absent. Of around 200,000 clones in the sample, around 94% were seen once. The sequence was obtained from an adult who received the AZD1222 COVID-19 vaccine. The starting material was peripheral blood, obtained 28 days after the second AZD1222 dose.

As DNA, the CDR3 is TGTGCCAGCTCACCGCGGATGACAAGGGATACGCAGTATTTT. Its protein is CASSPRMTRDTQYF. This sequence joins TRBV18 and TRBJ2-3; D remains unclear. Germline CDR1 is KGHSH and CDR2 is LQKENI. The CDR3 contains 14 residues. Deletions cut 3 bases from V and 6 bases from J, with 13 bases between. Looking up the rest from reference TRBV18 and TRBJ2-3 gives the full variable domain: NAGVMQNPRHLVRRRGQEARLRCSPMKGHSHVYWYRQLPEEGLKFMVYLQKENIIDESGMPKERFSAEFPKEGPSILRIQQVVRGDSAAYFCASSPRMTRDTQYFGPGTRLTVL.